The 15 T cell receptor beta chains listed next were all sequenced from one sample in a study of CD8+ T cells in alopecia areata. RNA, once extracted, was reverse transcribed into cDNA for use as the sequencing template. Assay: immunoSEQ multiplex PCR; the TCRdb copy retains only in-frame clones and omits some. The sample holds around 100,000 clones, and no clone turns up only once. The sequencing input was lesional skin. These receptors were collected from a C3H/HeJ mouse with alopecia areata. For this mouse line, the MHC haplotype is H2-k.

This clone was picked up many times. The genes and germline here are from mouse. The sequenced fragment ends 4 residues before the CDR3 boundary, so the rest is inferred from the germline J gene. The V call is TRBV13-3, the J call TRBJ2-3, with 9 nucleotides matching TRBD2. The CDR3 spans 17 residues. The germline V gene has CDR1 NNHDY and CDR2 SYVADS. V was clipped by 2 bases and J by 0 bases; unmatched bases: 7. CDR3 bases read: TGTGCCAGCAGTGAGCCTGACTGGGGGCCTAGTGCAGAA. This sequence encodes CASSEPDWGPSAE. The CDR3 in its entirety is CASSEPDWGPSAETLYF.

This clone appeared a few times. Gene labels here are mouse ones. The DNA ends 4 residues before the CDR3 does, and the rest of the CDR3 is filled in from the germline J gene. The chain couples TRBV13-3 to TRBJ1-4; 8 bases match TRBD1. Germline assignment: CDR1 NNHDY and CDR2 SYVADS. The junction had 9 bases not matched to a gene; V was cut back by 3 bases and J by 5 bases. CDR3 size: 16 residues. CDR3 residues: CASSVGQEGPNERLFF. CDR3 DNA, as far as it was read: TGTGCCAGCAGTGTGGGACAGGAGGGTCCTAACGAA.

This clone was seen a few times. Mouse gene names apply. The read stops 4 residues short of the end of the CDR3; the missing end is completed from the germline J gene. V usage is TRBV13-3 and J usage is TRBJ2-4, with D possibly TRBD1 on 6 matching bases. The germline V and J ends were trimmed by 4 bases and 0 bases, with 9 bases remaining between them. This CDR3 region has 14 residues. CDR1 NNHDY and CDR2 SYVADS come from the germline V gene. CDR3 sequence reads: CASSLDRSQNTLYF. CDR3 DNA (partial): TGTGCCAGCAGTCTGGACAGAAGTCAAAAC.

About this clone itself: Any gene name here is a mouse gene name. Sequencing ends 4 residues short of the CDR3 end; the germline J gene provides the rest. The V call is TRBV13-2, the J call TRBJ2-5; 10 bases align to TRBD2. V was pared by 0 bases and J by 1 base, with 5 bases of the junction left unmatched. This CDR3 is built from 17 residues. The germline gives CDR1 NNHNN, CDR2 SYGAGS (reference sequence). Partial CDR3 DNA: TGTGCCAGCGGTGATGGGGACTGGGGAGGGGACCAAGAC. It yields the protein CASGDGDWGGDQD. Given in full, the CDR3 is CASGDGDWGGDQDTQYF.

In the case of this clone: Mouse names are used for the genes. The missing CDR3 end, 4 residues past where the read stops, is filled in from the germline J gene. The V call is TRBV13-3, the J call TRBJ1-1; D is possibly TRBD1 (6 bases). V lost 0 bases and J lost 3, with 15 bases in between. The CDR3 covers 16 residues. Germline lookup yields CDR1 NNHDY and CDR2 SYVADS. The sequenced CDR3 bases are TGTGCCAGCAGTGATGCAGGGGCCAGGGGCGACACA. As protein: CASSDAGARGDT. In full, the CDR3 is CASSDAGARGDTEVFF.

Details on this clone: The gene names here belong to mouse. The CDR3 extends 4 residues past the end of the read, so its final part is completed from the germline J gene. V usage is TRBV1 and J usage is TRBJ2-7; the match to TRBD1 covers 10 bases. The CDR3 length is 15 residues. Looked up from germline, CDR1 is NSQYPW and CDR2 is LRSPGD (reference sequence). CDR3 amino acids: CTCSADNGQGDEQYF. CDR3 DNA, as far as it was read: TGCACCTGCAGTGCAGATAACGGACAGGGGGAT. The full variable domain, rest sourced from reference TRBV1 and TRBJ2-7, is VTLLEQNPRWRLVPRGQAVNLRCILKNSQYPWMSWYQQDLQKQLQWLFTLRSPGDKEVKSLPGADYLATRVTDTELRLQVANMSQGRTLYCTCSADNGQGDEQYFGPGTRLTVL.

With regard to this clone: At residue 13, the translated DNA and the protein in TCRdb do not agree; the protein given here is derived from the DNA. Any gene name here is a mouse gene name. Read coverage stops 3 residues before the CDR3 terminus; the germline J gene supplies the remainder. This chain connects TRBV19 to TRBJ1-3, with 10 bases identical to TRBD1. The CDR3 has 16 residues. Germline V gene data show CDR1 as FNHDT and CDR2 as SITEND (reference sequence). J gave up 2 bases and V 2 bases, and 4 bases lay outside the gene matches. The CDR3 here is CASSILGQGTGNTLYF. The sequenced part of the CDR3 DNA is TGTGCCAGCAGTATCTTGGGACAGGGGACTGGAAATACG. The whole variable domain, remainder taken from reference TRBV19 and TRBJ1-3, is GGIITQTPKFLIGQEGQKLTLKCQQNFNHDTMYWYRQDSGKGLRLIYYSITENDLQKGDLSEGYDASREKKSSFSLTVTSAQKNEMAVFLCASSILGQGTGNTLYFGEGSRLIVV.

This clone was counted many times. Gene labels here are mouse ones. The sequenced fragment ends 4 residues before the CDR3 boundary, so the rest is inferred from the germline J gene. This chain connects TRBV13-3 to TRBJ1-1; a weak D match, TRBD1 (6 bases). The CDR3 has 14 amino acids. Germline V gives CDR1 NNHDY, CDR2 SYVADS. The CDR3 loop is CASSVTGGAPEVFF. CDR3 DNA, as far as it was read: TGTGCCAGCAGTGTGACTGGGGGGGCGCCA.

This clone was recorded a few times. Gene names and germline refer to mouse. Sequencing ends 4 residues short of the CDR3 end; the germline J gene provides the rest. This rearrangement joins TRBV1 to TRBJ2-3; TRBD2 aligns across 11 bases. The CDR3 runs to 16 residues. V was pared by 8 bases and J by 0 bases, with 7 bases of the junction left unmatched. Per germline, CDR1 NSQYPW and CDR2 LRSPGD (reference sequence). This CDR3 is CTCAGDWGSSAETLYF. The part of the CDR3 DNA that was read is TGCACCTGCGCCGGGGACTGGGGGTCTAGTGCAGAA. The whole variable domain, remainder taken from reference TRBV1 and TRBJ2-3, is VTLLEQNPRWRLVPRGQAVNLRCILKNSQYPWMSWYQQDLQKQLQWLFTLRSPGDKEVKSLPGADYLATRVTDTELRLQVANMSQGRTLYCTCAGDWGSSAETLYFGSGTRLTVL.

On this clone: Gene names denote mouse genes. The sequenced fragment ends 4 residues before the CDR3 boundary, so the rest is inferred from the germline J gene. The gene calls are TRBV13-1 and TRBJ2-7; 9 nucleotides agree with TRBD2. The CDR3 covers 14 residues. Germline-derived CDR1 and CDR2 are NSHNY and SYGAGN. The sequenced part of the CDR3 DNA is TGTGCCAGCAGTCAAGGACTGGGGACTTAT. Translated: CASSQGLGTY. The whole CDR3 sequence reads CASSQGLGTYEQYF.

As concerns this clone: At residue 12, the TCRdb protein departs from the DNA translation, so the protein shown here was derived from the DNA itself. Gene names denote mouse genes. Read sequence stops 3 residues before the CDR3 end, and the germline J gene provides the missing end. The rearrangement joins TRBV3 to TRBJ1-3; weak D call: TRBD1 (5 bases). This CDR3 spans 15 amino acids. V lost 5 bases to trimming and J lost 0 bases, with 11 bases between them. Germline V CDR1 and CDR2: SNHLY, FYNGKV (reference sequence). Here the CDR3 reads CASSPDRPSGNTLYF. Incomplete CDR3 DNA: TGTGCCAGCAGCCCTGACAGACCTTCTGGAAATACG.

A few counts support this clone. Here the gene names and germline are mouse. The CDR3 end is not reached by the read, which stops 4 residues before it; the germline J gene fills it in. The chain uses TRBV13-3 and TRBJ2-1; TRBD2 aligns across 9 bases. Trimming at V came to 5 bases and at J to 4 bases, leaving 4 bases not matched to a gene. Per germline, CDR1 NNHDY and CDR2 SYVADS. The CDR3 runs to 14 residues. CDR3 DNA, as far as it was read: TGTGCCAGCAGAGACTGGGGGTCATATGCT. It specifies CASRDWGSYA. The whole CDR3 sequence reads CASRDWGSYAEQFF.

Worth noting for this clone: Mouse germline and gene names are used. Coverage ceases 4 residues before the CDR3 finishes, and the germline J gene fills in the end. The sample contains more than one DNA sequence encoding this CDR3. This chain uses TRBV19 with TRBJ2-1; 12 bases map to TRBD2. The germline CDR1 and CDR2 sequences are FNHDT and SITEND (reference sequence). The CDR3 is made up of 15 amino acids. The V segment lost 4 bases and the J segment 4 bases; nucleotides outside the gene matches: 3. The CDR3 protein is CASSPTGGAYAEQFF. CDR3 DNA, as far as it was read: TGTGCCAGCAGTCCGACTGGGGGGGCATATGCT.

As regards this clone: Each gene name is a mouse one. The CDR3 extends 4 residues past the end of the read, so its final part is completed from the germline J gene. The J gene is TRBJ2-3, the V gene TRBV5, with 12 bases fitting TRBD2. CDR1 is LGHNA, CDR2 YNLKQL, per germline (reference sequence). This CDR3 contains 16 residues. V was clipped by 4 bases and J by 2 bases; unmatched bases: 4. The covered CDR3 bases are TGTGCCAGCAGCCCCCGACTGGGGGGGCCTGCAGAA. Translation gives CASSPRLGGPAE. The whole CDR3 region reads CASSPRLGGPAETLYF.

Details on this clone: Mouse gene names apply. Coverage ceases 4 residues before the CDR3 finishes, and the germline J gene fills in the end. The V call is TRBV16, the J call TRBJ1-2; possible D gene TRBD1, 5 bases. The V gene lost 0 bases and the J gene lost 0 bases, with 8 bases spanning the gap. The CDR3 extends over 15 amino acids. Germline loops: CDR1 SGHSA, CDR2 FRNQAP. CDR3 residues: CASSLDGGANSDYTF. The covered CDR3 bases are TGTGCAAGCAGCTTAGACGGGGGGGCAAACTCC.